Each of the 23 T cell receptor beta chains below was sequenced from the same sample in a study of tumor-infiltrating lymphocytes in localized non-small cell lung cancer. TCRdb keeps only in-frame clones here, not all; method: immunoSEQ multiplex PCR. The sample carries some 17,000 clones, over 75% recorded once. Sequencing was performed on lung tumor tissue. All receptors come from a human donor with non-small cell lung cancer.

The chain recombines TRBV30 with TRBJ1-1; the D is unclear. Germline assignment: CDR1 GTSNPN and CDR2 SVGIG (reference sequence). V was shortened by 5 bases and J by 7 bases, with 17 bases between the two germline ends. This CDR3 comprises 13 residues. The CDR3 reads CAWAPRRKGEAFF. The CDR3 nucleotides are TGTGCCTGGGCCCCGCGGCGTAAAGGTGAAGCTTTCTTT.

The CDR3 coding sequence is TGTGCCAGCAGCCAAGATGGGACTAGCGGGAGGGCCTCTACGTTCTTC. Translation gives CASSQDGTSGRASTFF. The chain carries TRBV4-2 and TRBJ2-1; 16 bases are a match to TRBD2. The CDR3 totals 16 residues. The trim removed 0 bases at V and 15 bases at J, leaving 8 bases unmatched. CDR1 is LGHNA and CDR2 is YNFKEQ in the germline V gene.

Comments on this clone: Other DNA sequences in the sample encode the same CDR3. The V and J genes are TRBV9 and TRBJ2-7, with a possible D match to TRBD1 (5 bases). The CDR3 covers 14 residues. The V and J ends lost 0 bases and 2 bases respectively, with 9 bases between them. CDR1 and CDR2 from the germline V gene are SGDLS and YYNGEE. CDR3 DNA sequence: TGTGCCAGCAGCGTAGGGCAGGGAACCTACGAGCAGTACTTC. This sequence encodes CASSVGQGTYEQYF.

The V call is TRBV2, the J call TRBJ2-5; 14 positions agree with TRBD2. Trimming at V came to 8 bases and at J to 3 bases, leaving 23 bases not matched to a gene. The V gene's germline CDR1 is SNHLY and CDR2 FYNNEI. CDR3 length equals 21 residues. This CDR3 is CASAWGAIKRTSGRLKETQYF. For the CDR3, the DNA is TGTGCCAGCGCCTGGGGTGCTATAAAGAGGACTAGCGGGAGGCTAAAAGAGACCCAGTACTTC.

This sequence joins TRBV27 and TRBJ2-1, with D possibly matching TRBD2 (5 bases). V dropped 1 base and J dropped 8 bases, with 15 bases sitting between them. Germline V lookup: CDR1 MNHEY, CDR2 SMNVEV (reference sequence). The CDR3 runs 15 residues. The CDR3 nucleotides are TGTGCCAGCAGTTTATTGGACTCCCCGAGGGATGAGCAGTTCTTC. Amino acids: CASSLLDSPRDEQFF.

The rearrangement uses TRBV27 and TRBJ1-1; D is unclear. Trimming removed 8 bases from V and 6 bases from J, with 1 base in between. This CDR3 is 8 amino acids long. Germline lookup yields CDR1 MNHEY and CDR2 SMNVEV (reference sequence). CDR3 nucleotides: TGTGCCAGCGCTGAAGCTTTCTTT. Translating it yields CASAEAFF.

The chain couples TRBV7-9 to TRBJ1-2; D might be TRBD1 (5 bases). The germline gives CDR1 SEHNR, CDR2 FQNEAQ (reference sequence). This CDR3 has 16 amino acids. Trimming stripped 5 bases from V and 3 bases from J, with 19 bases between. Here the CDR3 DNA reads TGTGCCAGCAGCCACGACCGGGACCCAGAGGACTATGGCTACACCTTC. Translated: CASSHDRDPEDYGYTF.

The chain recombines TRBV30 with TRBJ2-3; a weak D match, TRBD2 (6 bases). The CDR3 has 14 residues. The V end was cut by 5 bases, the J end by 2 bases, with 14 bases between. Per germline, CDR1 GTSNPN and CDR2 SVGIG (reference sequence). This chain's CDR3 is CAWGGMIVTDTQYF. The CDR3 DNA follows: TGTGCCTGGGGGGGGATGATAGTCACAGATACGCAGTATTTT.

This clone was counted a few times. The J gene is TRBJ2-6, the V gene TRBV5-6; D may match TRBD1 or TRBD2 (5 bases each). The V gene lost 1 base and the J gene lost 2 bases, with 10 bases spanning the gap. Germline-derived CDR1 and CDR2 are SGHDT and YYEEEE. The length of the CDR3 is 16 residues. The DNA of the CDR3 is TGTGCCAGCAGCTTGTGGGACGGGCCTGGGGCCAACGTCCTGACTTTC. Amino acid sequence: CASSLWDGPGANVLTF.

The sample holds a few counts of this clone. The chain carries TRBV30 and TRBJ2-1, with TRBD2 identical over 8 bases. V lost 6 bases to trimming and J lost 7 bases; unmatched junction nucleotides: 26. CDR3 length equals 19 residues. The germline V gene has CDR1 GTSNPN and CDR2 SVGIG (reference sequence). The CDR3, as DNA: TGTGCCTGTAGCGGCCTCGGGACTAGGTCGACGGGGGTAGGAAATGAGCAGTTCTTC. This sequence encodes CACSGLGTRSTGVGNEQFF.

The chain joins TRBV28 to TRBJ2-5; 10 bases agree with TRBD1. Germline-derived CDR1 and CDR2 are MDHEN and SYDVKM. The trim removed 6 bases at V and 2 bases at J, leaving 6 bases unmatched. This CDR3 comprises 15 residues. As DNA, the CDR3 is TGTGCCAGCAGACCGACAGGGGGCCTTCAAGAGACCCAGTACTTC. It translates to CASRPTGGLQETQYF.

The chain joins TRBV7-3 to TRBJ1-1; possibly TRBD1 for D (6 bases). The CDR3 runs 15 residues. With 3 bases removed from V and 4 bases from J, the gap between germline ends came to 15 bases. The V gene's germline CDR1 is SGHTA and CDR2 FQGTGA. CDR3 nucleotides: TGTGCCAGCAGCTTTTCAGGGGCTGGCGGCACTGAAGCTTTCTTT. This gives the protein CASSFSGAGGTEAFF.

This clone has more than one count but fewer than ten. This sequence joins TRBV29-1 and TRBJ2-1, with 7 bases aligning to TRBD1. J gave up 10 bases and V 0 bases, and 15 bases lay outside the gene matches. Germline CDR1 and CDR2: SQVTM and ANQGSEA. CDR3 length equals 16 residues. The CDR3 loop is CSVEDLGRQGVYEQFF. CDR3 nucleotides: TGCAGCGTTGAAGATCTTGGGCGGCAGGGGGTCTACGAGCAGTTCTTC.

The chain employs TRBV6-5 and TRBJ1-5; no firm D call. The CDR3 sequence is 13 residues long. The germline V and J ends were trimmed by 4 bases and 7 bases, with 11 bases remaining between them. Germline values: CDR1 MNHEY, CDR2 SVGAGI. The CDR3 nucleotides are TGTGCCAGCAGTTTAGTTGGCCCACAGCCCCAGCATTTT. This encodes CASSLVGPQPQHF.

V is TRBV7-2 and J is TRBJ1-1; D uncertain. Germline CDR1 is SGHTA and CDR2 is FQGNSA. Trimming shortened V by 5 bases and J by 7 bases, and 17 bases separated the two germline ends. This CDR3 spans 14 amino acids. Here the CDR3 reads CASSIRRFDIEAFF. CDR3 bases: TGTGCCAGCAGCATCCGCAGGTTCGACATTGAAGCTTTCTTT.

This clone was detected a few times. This chain joins TRBV29-1 and TRBJ1-2, with a tentative D call TRBD1 (5 bases). The CDR3 contains 11 residues. Germline CDR1 reads SQVTM; CDR2 reads ANQGSEA. The V end was cut by 4 bases, the J end by 9 bases, with 12 bases between. For the CDR3, the DNA is TGCAGCGTTGGTGACAGTCGGCGCTACACCTTC. It codes for CSVGDSRRYTF.

This chain joins TRBV27 and TRBJ1-5; no definite D call. The V end was cut by 2 bases, the J end by 4 bases, with 6 bases between. The CDR3 is 13 amino acids. The germline V gene encodes CDR1 MNHEY and CDR2 SMNVEV (reference sequence). CDR3 amino acids: CASSLMGNQPQHF. CDR3 sequence (DNA): TGTGCCAGCAGTTTAATGGGTAATCAGCCCCAGCATTTT.

J is TRBJ1-2 and V is TRBV29-1; D is perhaps TRBD1 (5 bases). Trimming left V 4 bases short and J 4 bases short, with 19 bases between. CDR1 and CDR2 from the germline V gene are SQVTM and ANQGSEA. The CDR3 has 15 amino acids. For the CDR3, the DNA is TGCAGCGTTGTAGGCTCGTCAGGGATCGCCTATGGCTACACCTTC. Its translation: CSVVGSSGIAYGYTF.

This chain links TRBV5-1 with TRBJ2-3; no clear D. V was cut by 1 base and J by 2 bases, with 11 bases left in between. This CDR3 has 15 residues. CDR1 is SGHRS, CDR2 YFSETQ, per germline. In nucleotides, the CDR3 is TGCGCCAGCAGCTTGACAGAGATTTACACAGATACGCAGTATTTT. Translated: CASSLTEIYTDTQYF.

The chain links TRBV6-1 to TRBJ2-6; D unclear. The CDR3 runs 13 residues. V lost 10 bases to trimming and J lost 0 bases, with 7 bases between them. The germline CDR1 and CDR2 sequences are MNHNS and SASEGT. The DNA of the CDR3 is TGTGCCACCTCAGTCTCTGGGGCCAACGTCCTGACTTTC. The encoded protein is CATSVSGANVLTF.

The chain links TRBV11-2 to TRBJ1-3; no firm D call. The CDR3 sequence is 12 residues long. CDR1 SGHAT and CDR2 FQNNGV come from the germline V gene. V lost 2 bases, J lost 7 bases, and 6 bases lay in between. CDR3 nucleotide sequence: TGTGCCAGCAGCTTATGGCGCAACACCATATATTTT. Translated: CASSLWRNTIYF.

The chain uses TRBV4-3 and TRBJ2-7, with TRBD2 identical over 8 bases. The trim removed 4 bases at V and 3 bases at J, leaving 17 bases unmatched. The CDR3 runs 18 residues. From germline, CDR1 is LGHNA and CDR2 YSLEER. CDR3 sequence: CASSPFVSSGTTNYEQYF. The CDR3 DNA reads TGCGCCAGCAGCCCCTTCGTGAGTAGCGGGACTACGAACTACGAGCAGTACTTC.

Here the CDR3 DNA reads TGTGCCAGCAGTTTAAGGACCGGGGAGCTGTTTTTT. Protein sequence: CASSLRTGELFF. The chain is built from TRBV28 and TRBJ2-2; D call uncertain. CDR1 MDHEN and CDR2 SYDVKM come from the germline V gene. V lost 2 bases and J 5 bases, leaving 3 bases between the germline ends. The CDR3 totals 12 residues.